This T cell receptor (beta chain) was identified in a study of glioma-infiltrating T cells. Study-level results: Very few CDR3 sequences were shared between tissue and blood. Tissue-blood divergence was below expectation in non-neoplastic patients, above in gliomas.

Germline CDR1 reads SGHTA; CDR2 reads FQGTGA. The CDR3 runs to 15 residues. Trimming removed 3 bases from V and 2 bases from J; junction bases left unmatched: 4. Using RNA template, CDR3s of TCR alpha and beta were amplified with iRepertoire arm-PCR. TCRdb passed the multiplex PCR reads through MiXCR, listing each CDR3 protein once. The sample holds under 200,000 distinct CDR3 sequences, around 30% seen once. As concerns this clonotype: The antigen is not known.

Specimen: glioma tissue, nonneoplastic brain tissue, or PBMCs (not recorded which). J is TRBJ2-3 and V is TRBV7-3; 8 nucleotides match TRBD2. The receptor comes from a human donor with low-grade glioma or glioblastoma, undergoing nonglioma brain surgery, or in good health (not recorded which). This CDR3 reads CASSFLSGVTDTQYF. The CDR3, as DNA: TGTGCCAGCAGCTTCCTTAGCGGGGTCACAGATACGCAGTATTTT.